This T cell receptor beta chain was recovered during a study of T cell changes during pregnancy in multiple sclerosis. Libraries were prepared by immunoSEQ multiplex PCR; TCRdb keeps only in-frame clonotypes and omits some of them. The sample shows tens of thousands of clones, about 94% of them seen only once. In germline, CDR1 is SGDLS, CDR2 YYNGEE. V lost 3 bases and J 8 bases, leaving 11 bases between the germline ends. This CDR3 is 12 amino acids long. This sequence originates from a female donor with multiple sclerosis, enrolled in a pregnancy study. V usage is TRBV9 and J usage is TRBJ1-1; D perhaps matches TRBD1 (5 bases). Specimen: peripheral blood, collected in the third trimester of pregnancy. For the CDR3, the DNA is TGTGCCAGCAGCGGGGTATCAGGGGAAGCTTTCTTT. Its protein is CASSGVSGEAFF.